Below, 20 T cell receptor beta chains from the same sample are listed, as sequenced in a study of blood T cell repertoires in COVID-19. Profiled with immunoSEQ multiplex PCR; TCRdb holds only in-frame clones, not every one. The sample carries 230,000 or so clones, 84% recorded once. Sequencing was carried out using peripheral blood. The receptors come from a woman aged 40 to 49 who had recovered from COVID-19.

CDR3 residues: CASRRLAGVNNEQFF. CDR3 coding DNA: TGTGCCAGCAGAAGACTAGCGGGAGTCAACAATGAGCAGTTCTTC. The rearrangement links TRBV2 to TRBJ2-1; 12 positions agree with TRBD2. This CDR3 has 15 residues. CDR1 and CDR2 from the germline V gene are SNHLY and FYNNEI. The junction had 5 bases not matched to a gene; V was cut back by 6 bases and J by 5 bases.

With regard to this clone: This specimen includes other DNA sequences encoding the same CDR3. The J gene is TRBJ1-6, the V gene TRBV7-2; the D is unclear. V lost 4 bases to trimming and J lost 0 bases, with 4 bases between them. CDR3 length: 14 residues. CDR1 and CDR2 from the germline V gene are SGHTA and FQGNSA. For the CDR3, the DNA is TGTGCCAGCAGCTCAGGCTCCTATAATTCACCCCTCCACTTT. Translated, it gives CASSSGSYNSPLHF.

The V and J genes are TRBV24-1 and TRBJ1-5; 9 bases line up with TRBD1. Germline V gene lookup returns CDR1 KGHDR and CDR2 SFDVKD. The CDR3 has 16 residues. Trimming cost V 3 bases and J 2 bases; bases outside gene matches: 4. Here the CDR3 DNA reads TGTGCCACCAGTGATGAAACAGGGGGCGGCAATCAGCCCCAGCATTTT. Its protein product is CATSDETGGGNQPQHF.

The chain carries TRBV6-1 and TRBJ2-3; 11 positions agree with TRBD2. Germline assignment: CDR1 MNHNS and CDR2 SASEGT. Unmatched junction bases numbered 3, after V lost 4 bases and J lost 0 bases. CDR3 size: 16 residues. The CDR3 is CASSASSGGSTDTQYF. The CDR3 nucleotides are TGTGCCAGCAGTGCGTCTAGCGGGGGGAGCACAGATACGCAGTATTTT.

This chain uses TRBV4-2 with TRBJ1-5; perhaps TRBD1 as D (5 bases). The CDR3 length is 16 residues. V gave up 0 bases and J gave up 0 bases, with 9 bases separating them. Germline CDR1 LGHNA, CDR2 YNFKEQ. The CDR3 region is CASSQDRGDSNQPQHF. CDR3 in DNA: TGTGCCAGCAGCCAAGATCGGGGGGATAGCAATCAGCCCCAGCATTTT.

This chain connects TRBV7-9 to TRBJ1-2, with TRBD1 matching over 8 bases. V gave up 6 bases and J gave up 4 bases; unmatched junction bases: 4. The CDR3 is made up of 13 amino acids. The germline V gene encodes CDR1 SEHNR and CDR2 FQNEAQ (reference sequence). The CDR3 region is CASSSTGVYGYTF. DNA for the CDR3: TGTGCCAGCAGTTCGACAGGGGTCTATGGCTACACCTTC.

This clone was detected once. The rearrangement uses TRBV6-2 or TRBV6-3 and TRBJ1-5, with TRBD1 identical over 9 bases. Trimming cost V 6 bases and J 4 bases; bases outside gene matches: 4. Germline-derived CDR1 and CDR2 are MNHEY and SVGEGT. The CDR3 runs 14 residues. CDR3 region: CASSRGTGNQPQHF. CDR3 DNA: TGTGCCAGCAGCCGTGGGACAGGGAATCAGCCCCAGCATTTT.

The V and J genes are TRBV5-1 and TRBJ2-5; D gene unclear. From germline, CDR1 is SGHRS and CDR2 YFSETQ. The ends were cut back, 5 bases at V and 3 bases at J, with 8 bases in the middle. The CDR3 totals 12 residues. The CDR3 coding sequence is TGCGCCAGCAGAGACAAAGAAGAGACCCAGTACTTC. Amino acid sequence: CASRDKEETQYF.

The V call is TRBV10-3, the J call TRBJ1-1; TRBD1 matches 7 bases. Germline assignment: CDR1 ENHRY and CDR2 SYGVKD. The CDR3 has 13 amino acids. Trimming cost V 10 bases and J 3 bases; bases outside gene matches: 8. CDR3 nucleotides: TGTGCCACGCAGAACAGGGGTGACACTGAAGCTTTCTTT. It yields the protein CATQNRGDTEAFF.

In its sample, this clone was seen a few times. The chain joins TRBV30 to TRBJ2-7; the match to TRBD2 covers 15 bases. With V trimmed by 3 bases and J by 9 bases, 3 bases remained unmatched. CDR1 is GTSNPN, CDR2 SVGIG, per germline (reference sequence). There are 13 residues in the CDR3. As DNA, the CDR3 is TGTGCCTGGAGCTTGGGACTAGCGGGGGGGCAGTACTTC. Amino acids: CAWSLGLAGGQYF. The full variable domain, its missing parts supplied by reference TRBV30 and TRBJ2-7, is SQTIHQWPATLVQPVGSPLSLECTVEGTSNPNLYWYRQAAGRGLQLLFYSVGIGQISSEVPQNLSASRPQDRQFILSSKKLLLSDSGFYLCAWSLGLAGGQYFGPGTRLTVT.

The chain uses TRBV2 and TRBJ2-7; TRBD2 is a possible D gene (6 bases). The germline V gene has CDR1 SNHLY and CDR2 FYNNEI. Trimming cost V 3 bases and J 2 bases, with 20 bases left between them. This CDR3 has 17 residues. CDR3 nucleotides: TGTGCCAGCAGTGATGGTGTGATCACTAGCCAAGCCTACGAGCAGTACTTC. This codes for CASSDGVITSQAYEQYF.

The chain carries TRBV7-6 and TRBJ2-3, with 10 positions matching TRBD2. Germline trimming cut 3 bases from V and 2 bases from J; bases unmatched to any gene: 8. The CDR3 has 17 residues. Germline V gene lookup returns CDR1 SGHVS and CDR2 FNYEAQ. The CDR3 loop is CASSLRAGGQNTDTQYF. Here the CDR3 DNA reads TGTGCCAGCAGCTTGCGAGCGGGGGGGCAAAACACAGATACGCAGTATTTT.

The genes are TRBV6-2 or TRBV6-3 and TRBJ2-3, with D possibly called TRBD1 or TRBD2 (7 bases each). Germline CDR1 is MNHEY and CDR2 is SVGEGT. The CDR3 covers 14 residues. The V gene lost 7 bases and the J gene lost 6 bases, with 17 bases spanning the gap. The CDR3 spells CASTPGGGPDTQYF. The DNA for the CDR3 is TGTGCCAGCACCCCAGGGGGGGGCCCTGATACGCAGTATTTT.

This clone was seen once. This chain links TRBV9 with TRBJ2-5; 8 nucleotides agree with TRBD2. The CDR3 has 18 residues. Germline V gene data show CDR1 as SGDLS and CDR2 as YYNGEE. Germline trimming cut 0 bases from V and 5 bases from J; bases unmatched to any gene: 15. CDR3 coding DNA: TGTGCCAGCAGCGTAGGGCGTGCCGGGGGGGCCTCGGTGGAGACCCAGTACTTC. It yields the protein CASSVGRAGGASVETQYF.

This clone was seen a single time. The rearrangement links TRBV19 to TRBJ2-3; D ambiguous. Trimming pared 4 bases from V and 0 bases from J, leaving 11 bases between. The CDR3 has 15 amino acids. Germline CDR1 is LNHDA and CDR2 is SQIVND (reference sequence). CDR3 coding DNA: TGTGCCAGTAGTACTAGGCCCTCCAGCACAGATACGCAGTATTTT. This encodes CASSTRPSSTDTQYF.

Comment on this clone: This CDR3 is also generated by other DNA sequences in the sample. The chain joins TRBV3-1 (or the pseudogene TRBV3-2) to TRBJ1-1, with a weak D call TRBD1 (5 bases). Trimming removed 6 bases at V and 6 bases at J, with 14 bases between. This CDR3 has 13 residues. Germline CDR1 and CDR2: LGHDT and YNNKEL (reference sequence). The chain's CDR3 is CASREQGAPEAFF. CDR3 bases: TGTGCCAGCAGGGAACAAGGGGCCCCTGAAGCTTTCTTT.

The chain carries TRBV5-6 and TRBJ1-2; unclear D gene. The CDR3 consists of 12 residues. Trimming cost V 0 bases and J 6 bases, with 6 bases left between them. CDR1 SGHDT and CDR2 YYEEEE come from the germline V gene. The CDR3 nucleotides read TGTGCCAGCAGCTTGGTGCGGAATGGCTACACCTTC. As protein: CASSLVRNGYTF.

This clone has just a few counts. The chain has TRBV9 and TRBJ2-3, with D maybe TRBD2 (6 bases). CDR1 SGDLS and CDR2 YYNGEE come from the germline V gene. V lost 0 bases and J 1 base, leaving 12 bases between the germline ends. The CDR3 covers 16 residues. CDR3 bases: TGTGCCAGCAGCGTAGTTGAGTGGGGGGGCACAGATACGCAGTATTTT. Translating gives CASSVVEWGGTDTQYF.

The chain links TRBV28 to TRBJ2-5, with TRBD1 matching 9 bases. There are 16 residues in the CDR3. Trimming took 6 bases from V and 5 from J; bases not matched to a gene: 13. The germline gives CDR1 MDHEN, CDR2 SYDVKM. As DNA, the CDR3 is TGTGCCAGCAGGGGCCAGGACAGGGGACCAGGGGAGACCCAGTACTTC. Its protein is CASRGQDRGPGETQYF. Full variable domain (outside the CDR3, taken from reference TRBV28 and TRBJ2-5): DVKVTQSSRYLVKRTGEKVFLECVQDMDHENMFWYRQDPGLGLRLIYFSYDVKMKEKGDIPEGYSVSREKKERFSLILESASTNQTSMYLCASRGQDRGPGETQYFGPGTRLLVL.

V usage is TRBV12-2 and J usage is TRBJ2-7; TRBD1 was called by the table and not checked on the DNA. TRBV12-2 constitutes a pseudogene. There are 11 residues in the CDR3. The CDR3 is CASRQNYEQYF. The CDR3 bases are TGTGCAAGTCGCCAGAACTACGAGCAGTACTTC.